Listed below are T cell receptor beta chains from one sample, sequenced in a study of cytomegalovirus exposure and HLA in healthy donors. Sequencing used immunoSEQ multiplex PCR; TCRdb keeps in-frame clones, though not all of them. Of about 82,000 clones listed, roughly 80% are singletons. The specimen sequenced was PBMCs. These TCRs come from a man in his forties or fifties in good health and CMV-seronegative. CDR3s include the opening cysteine and the closing phenylalanine or tryptophan. The D gene is left open where the match is weak. Expanded clones get a size class; other rows say once, few or many, or leave the size out.

size	V	D	J	DNA	CDR3
-	TRBV28	-	TRBJ2-3	TGTGCCATCGCCGGGCAGGAGGGTAGCACAGATACGCAGTATTTT	CAIAGQEGSTDTQYF
-	TRBV18	TRBD1	TRBJ2-1	TGTGCCAGCTCACCAGGACAGGGGCATCTCTTC	CASSPGQGHLF
-	TRBV5-1	TRBD2	TRBJ2-7	TGCGCCAGCAGCCCCTATATGACTAGCGGGTCCTACGAGCAGTACTTC	CASSPYMTSGSYEQYF
-	TRBV7-9	-	TRBJ2-5	TGTGCCAGCAGCCTTCAAGAGACCCAGTACTTC	CASSLQETQYF
few	TRBV2	-	TRBJ2-4	TGTGCCAGCAGTGGGGGCGGACCCCTAGGCATTCAGTACTTC	CASSGGGPLGIQYF
-	TRBV19	-	TRBJ1-1	TGTGCCAGTAGTACTATGTCCATGCAGGTAAGAAGGACTGAAGCTTTCTTT	CASSTMSMQVRRTEAFF
-	TRBV13	TRBD2	TRBJ2-3	TGTGCCAGCAGCTCCGGGGGGACCACCCACACAGATACGCAGTATTTT	CASSSGGTTHTDTQYF
-	TRBV27	-	TRBJ2-3	TGTGCCAGCAGGCCGGGGTTCATAGCAGATACGCAGTATTTT	CASRPGFIADTQYF
-	TRBV5-6	-	TRBJ1-5	TGTGCCAGCAGCTTGAGGTCTCCCGGGGGGCCCCAGCATTTT	CASSLRSPGGPQHF
-	TRBV7-3	-	TRBJ1-2	TGTGCCAGCAGCCAACAGGGAGCGGGAGGCTACACCTTC	CASSQQGAGGYTF
-	TRBV7-9	TRBD2	TRBJ2-3	TGTGCCAGCAGCCGACCGACCGGGCGGGGGGAATCAACCAATACGCAGTATTTT	CASSRPTGRGESTNTQYF
few	TRBV6-1	TRBD2	TRBJ2-7	TGTGCCAGCAGTAGAGCGGGGGGCCCCTACGAGCAGTACTTC	CASSRAGGPYEQYF
few	TRBV6-1	-	TRBJ1-1	TGTGCCAGCATCGAGTCTAGGAAGGCTTTCTTT	CASIESRKAFF
-	TRBV18	TRBD1	TRBJ2-3	TGTGCCAGCTCACCGGACAGGGAGACAGATACGCAGTATTTT	CASSPDRETDTQYF
-	TRBV7-2	-	TRBJ1-6	TGTGCCAGCACCCCGAGAGAGGGAAGGTCACCCCTCCACTTT	CASTPREGRSPLHF
-	TRBV13	-	TRBJ1-2	TGTGCCAGCAGCTTAGACAGGGTTTATGGCTACACCTTC	CASSLDRVYGYTF
few	TRBV7-9	-	TRBJ2-7	TGTTCCAGCAGCTTAGTCGGGAGCGGCTACGAGCAGTACTTC	CSSSLVGSGYEQYF
-	TRBV28	-	TRBJ1-5	TGTGCCAGCAGTTTATCGGACAGCATTAATCAGCCCCAGCATTTT	CASSLSDSINQPQHF
-	TRBV10-3	-	TRBJ2-5	TGTGCCATCAGTGAGTCGACTGTGGAGACCCAGTACTTC	CAISESTVETQYF
-	TRBV11-2	-	TRBJ2-7	TGTGCCAGCAGCTTAGCCAACGAGCAGTACTTC	CASSLANEQYF
once	TRBV7-6	-	TRBJ1-4	TGTGCCAGCAGCCCTGTGGCTGATGAAAAACTGTTTTTT	CASSPVADEKLFF
-	TRBV6-5	-	TRBJ1-5	TGTGCCAGCACCCCACGGGGAGGGAACAATCAGCCCCAGCATTTT	CASTPRGGNNQPQHF
-	TRBV12-5	-	TRBJ2-7	TGTGCTAGTGGCCGGGGGGCCTCTAACGAGCAGTACTTC	CASGRGASNEQYF
-	TRBV7-8	TRBD1	TRBJ1-2	TGTGCCAGCAGCTTATCGGGACAGAGCTATGGCTACACCTTC	CASSLSGQSYGYTF
once	TRBV5-4	TRBD1	TRBJ2-7	TGTGCCAGCAGCCTACGACAGGGACCCTACGAGCAGTACTTC	CASSLRQGPYEQYF
-	TRBV10-3	-	TRBJ2-2	TGTGCCATCAGTGATTTCGTCGCCGGGGAGCTGTTTTTT	CAISDFVAGELFF
few	TRBV9	TRBD2	TRBJ2-3	TGTGCCAGCAGCTTAGTAGCGGGAACAAATACGCAGTATTTT	CASSLVAGTNTQYF
-	TRBV27	TRBD1	TRBJ2-7	TGTGCCAGCAGCGCTCCTCCAAGTACAGGGGGCGAGCAGTACTTC	CASSAPPSTGGEQYF
-	TRBV27	-	TRBJ2-7	TGTGCCAGCGCTGGGGGGGCTGTACAGGGGGGTTACTACGAGCAGTACTTC	CASAGGAVQGGYYEQYF
-	TRBV18	TRBD2	TRBJ2-3	TGTGCCAGCTCCCCACTAGCGGGGGTCGATACGCAGTATTTT	CASSPLAGVDTQYF
-	TRBV4-1	-	TRBJ1-1	TGCGCCAGCAGCCAAGCCCCAGGAGGGGTGGCCTATGAAGCTTTCTTT	CASSQAPGGVAYEAFF
-	TRBV5-1	TRBD2	TRBJ2-5	TGCGCCAGCAGCGATCGACGGGGCGGGGGGGAAGTCCAAGAGACCCAGTACTTC	CASSDRRGGGEVQETQYF
-	TRBV6-5	-	TRBJ1-2	TGTGCCAGCAGTTACTCTCAGGGGAACTATGGCTACACCTTC	CASSYSQGNYGYTF
-	TRBV28	-	TRBJ2-2	TGTGCCAGCGCCTACAGTTCCGCGAACACCGGGGAGCTGTTTTTT	CASAYSSANTGELFF
-	TRBV5-1	-	TRBJ1-1	TGCGCCAGCAGCTTTTGGGGGGTAGGCACTGAAGCTTTCTTT	CASSFWGVGTEAFF
-	TRBV7-3	TRBD2	TRBJ2-7	TGTGCCAGCAGCTTAGTTCCCGGGGGGGCATACGAGCAGTACTTC	CASSLVPGGAYEQYF
few	TRBV5-6	TRBD1	TRBJ1-3	TGTGCCAGCAGACCCTACAGGGGGTCGGGTGGAAACACCATATATTTT	CASRPYRGSGGNTIYF
-	TRBV5-8	-	TRBJ2-1	TGTGCCAGCAGCTTGCCGCGCGGCTACAATGAGCAGTTCTTC	CASSLPRGYNEQFF
-	TRBV4-1	TRBD1	TRBJ1-6	TGCGCCAGCAGCCAAGGACAGGGGGCGAATTCACCCCTCCACTTT	CASSQGQGANSPLHF
few	TRBV19	-	TRBJ2-5	TGTGCCAGTAGTCCACTAGCAGACCAAGAGACCCAGTACTTC	CASSPLADQETQYF
-	TRBV30	TRBD1	TRBJ2-7	TGTGCCTGGAGTAGGGGGCTCTACGAGCAGTACTTC	CAWSRGLYEQYF
-	TRBV7-2	-	TRBJ1-1	TGTGCCAGCAGCTTTATCCTCACTGAAGCTTTCTTT	CASSFILTEAFF
-	TRBV19	TRBD1	TRBJ1-1	TGTGCCAGTAGAACAGGGGACGGGTGGATGAACACTGAAGCTTTCTTT	CASRTGDGWMNTEAFF
-	TRBV5-6	-	TRBJ1-6	TGTGCCAGCAGCTTGAAGCCGGTGAGGCAGGGGAAAGCACCCCTCCACTTT	CASSLKPVRQGKAPLHF
-	TRBV7-8	-	TRBJ2-5	TGTGCCAGCAGCCGTACCCACTTGGAGACCCAGTACTTC	CASSRTHLETQYF
-	TRBV5-6	TRBD1	TRBJ1-5	TGTGCCAGCAGCTTGGGGGACAGTCCTAATCAGCCCCAGCATTTT	CASSLGDSPNQPQHF
-	TRBV18	-	TRBJ1-2	TGTGCCAGCTCATCCTTATCGTATGGCTACACCTTC	CASSSLSYGYTF
-	TRBV7-2	-	TRBJ2-2	TGTGCCAGCAGCTCCTTGGGGGCAGGGGCGGGCGGGGAGCTGTTTTTT	CASSSLGAGAGGELFF
-	TRBV4-3	TRBD1	TRBJ2-7	TGCGCCAGCAGCCTACATGGAGGACAGGGTTATCAAAACCTCTACGAGCAGTACTTC	CASSLHGGQGYQNLYEQYF
few	TRBV11-2	TRBD1	TRBJ2-2	TGTGCCAGCAGCCGTCCCGGGACAGGGACCGGGGAGCTGTTTTTT	CASSRPGTGTGELFF
few	TRBV2	TRBD2	TRBJ2-1	TGTGCCAGCAGTTTGACTAGCGGGGGTGATGAGCAGTTCTTC	CASSLTSGGDEQFF
-	TRBV7-2	TRBD1	TRBJ2-1	TGTGCCAGCAGCCGGCCCGGGACAGGGAGCAATGAGCAGTTCTTC	CASSRPGTGSNEQFF
-	TRBV18	-	TRBJ2-1	TGTGCCAGCTCACGGGGGGGGCCTGACTCCTACAATGAGCAGTTCTTC	CASSRGGPDSYNEQFF
-	TRBV27	-	TRBJ2-5	TGTGCCAGCAGTTTCCGAGGGGGGGCGTTGGAGACCCAGTACTTC	CASSFRGGALETQYF
-	TRBV4-2	TRBD2	TRBJ2-3	TGTGCCAGCAGCGGCCGACGGGCTAGCGGGGGATTAAGCACAGATACGCAGTATTTT	CASSGRRASGGLSTDTQYF
-	TRBV29-1	TRBD1	TRBJ1-1	TGCAGCGTCGCGGGACAGGGTTTCACTGAAGCTTTCTTT	CSVAGQGFTEAFF
-	TRBV7-2	-	TRBJ1-1	TGTGCCAGCAGCTTAGTAGGGGGGGCCAGGGGAACTTTCTTT	CASSLVGGARGTFF
-	TRBV11-2	TRBD2	TRBJ2-2	TGTGCCAGCAGCCAATCGGGACTAGGCCCCATCCGGACCGGGGAGCTGTTTTTT	CASSQSGLGPIRTGELFF